This record covers a single T cell receptor beta chain. This record belongs to a study of blood T cell repertoires in COVID-19. V gave up 2 bases and J gave up 0 bases; unmatched junction bases: 3. CDR3 length: 15 residues. Germline CDR1 is SGHRS and CDR2 is YFSETQ. Per the authors' pipeline: Reference gene primer amplification yielded estimated nucleated cell counts. Libraries were prepared by immunoSEQ multiplex PCR; TCRdb keeps only in-frame clonotypes and omits some of them. That table furnishes V, J and clone size, whereas the DNA furnished D and trimming. The sample records roughly 230,000 clones, roughly 88% being singletons.

This TCR was sampled from a human donor in a cohort sampled during active COVID-19. V usage is TRBV5-1 and J usage is TRBJ1-1; 8 bases match TRBD1. Sequencing was carried out using peripheral blood. This CDR3 reads CASSLVQGVNTEAFF. In DNA form, the CDR3 reads TGCGCCAGCAGCTTAGTACAGGGGGTGAACACTGAAGCTTTCTTT. Combining the CDR3 with reference TRBV5-1 and TRBJ1-1 gives the whole variable domain KAGVTQTPRYLIKTRGQQVTLSCSPISGHRSVSWYQQTPGQGLQFLFEYFSETQRNKGNFPGRFSGRQFSNSRSEMNVSTLELGDSALYLCASSLVQGVNTEAFFGQGTRLTVV.